Listed here are 25 T cell receptor beta chains from one sample, sequenced in a study of blood T cell repertoires in COVID-19. Generated by immunoSEQ multiplex PCR, the TCRdb table keeps only in-frame clones and is missing some. The repertoire holds 350,000 to 400,000 clones, roughly nine tenths seen once, with about 0.78% in the top ten. The sequenced sample was PBMCs or T cells enriched from blood (not recorded which). The receptor set was obtained from a woman in her thirties or forties who had been exposed to COVID-19.

The rearrangement joins TRBV19 to TRBJ1-6; D might be TRBD1 (6 bases). CDR1 LNHDA and CDR2 SQIVND come from the germline V gene (reference sequence). This CDR3 has 14 amino acids. V lost 7 bases, J lost 11 bases, and 18 bases lay in between. The CDR3 loop is CASKSRGNRAPLHF. Here the CDR3 DNA reads TGTGCCAGTAAGAGCAGGGGCAATAGAGCACCCCTCCACTTT.

The chain uses TRBV5-4 and TRBJ2-3, with 8 bases identical to TRBD1. The ends lost 0 bases at V and 3 bases at J; junction bases unmatched: 0. Germline CDR1 and CDR2: SGHNT and YYREEE (reference sequence). The CDR3 contains 14 residues. The DNA of the CDR3 is TGTGCCAGCAGCTTGGGGACAGGGACAGATACGCAGTATTTT. Amino acids: CASSLGTGTDTQYF.

J is TRBJ2-2 and V is TRBV5-5; maybe TRBD1 (6 bases). This CDR3 region has 16 residues. V was shortened by 3 bases and J by 0 bases, with 12 bases between the two germline ends. Germline CDR1 and CDR2: SGHKS and YYEKEE (reference sequence). DNA of the CDR3: TGTGCCAGCAGCTGGCACCGGGACACGAACACCGGGGAGCTGTTTTTT. This translates into CASSWHRDTNTGELFF.

V usage is TRBV7-6 and J usage is TRBJ2-5, with D maybe TRBD2 (6 bases). Trimming took 5 bases from V and 6 from J, leaving 19 bases between them. The CDR3 loop spans 15 amino acids. Germline CDR1 reads SGHVS; CDR2 reads FNYEAQ. CDR3: CASSASGATPQTQYF. CDR3 sequence (DNA): TGTGCCAGCAGCGCCTCGGGAGCCACCCCCCAGACCCAGTACTTC.

This chain uses TRBV7-9 with TRBJ1-3; no clear D gene. CDR1 is SEHNR, CDR2 FQNEAQ, per germline (reference sequence). V lost 2 bases and J 3 bases, leaving 11 bases between the germline ends. The CDR3 totals 15 residues. Here the CDR3 DNA reads TGTGCCAGCAGCTTATCTGCGCTAGATGGAAACACCATATATTTT. This translates into CASSLSALDGNTIYF.

The chain employs TRBV12-1 and TRBJ1-1; the table's D call, TRBD1, has no DNA check behind it. TRBV12-1 is labeled a pseudogene. This CDR3 has 16 residues. DNA of the CDR3: TGTGCCAGCAGCTTGGGCCCGACGGTAGGAAGAACTGAAGCTTTCTTT. Its protein product is CASSLGPTVGRTEAFF.

V is TRBV5-1 and J is TRBJ1-1; 7 bases are a match to TRBD1. V was clipped by 0 bases and J by 10 bases; unmatched bases: 12. Germline CDR1 reads SGHRS; CDR2 reads YFSETQ. The CDR3 spans 15 residues. CDR3 nucleotide sequence: TGCGCCAGCAGCTTGGAAGGGACAGCCCCTCCGGGAGCTTTCTTT. Its translation is CASSLEGTAPPGAFF.

The chain is built from TRBV5-5 and TRBJ2-4, with D perhaps matching TRBD1 (5 bases). Germline CDR1 is SGHKS and CDR2 is YYEKEE (reference sequence). V lost 0 bases to trimming and J lost 4 bases, with 5 bases between them. The CDR3 loop spans 13 amino acids. The CDR3 region is CASSLAGKNIQYF. The CDR3 bases are TGTGCCAGCAGCTTGGCAGGGAAAAACATTCAGTACTTC.

This chain connects TRBV12-5 to TRBJ2-1; 12 nucleotides match TRBD1. The germline V gene encodes CDR1 LGHNT and CDR2 FRNRAP. The length of the CDR3 is 16 residues. With V trimmed by 2 bases and J by 10 bases, 9 bases remained unmatched. CDR3 coding DNA: TGTGCTAGTGGTTTGCCCCCGGGGACAGGGGGCAACGAGCAGTTCTTC. Its protein is CASGLPPGTGGNEQFF.

Turning to this clone: Different DNA sequences within this sample yield the same CDR3. The chain recombines TRBV11-3 with TRBJ2-2; 9 nucleotides match TRBD1. Trimming removed 5 bases from V and 5 bases from J; junction bases left unmatched: 6. This CDR3 has 15 residues. The V gene's germline CDR1 is SGHNT and CDR2 YENEEA. The CDR3 loop reads CASSPDRGGTGELFF. DNA of the CDR3: TGTGCCAGCAGCCCCGACAGGGGGGGAACCGGGGAGCTGTTTTTT.

V and J are TRBV24-1 and TRBJ2-3, with TRBD1 matching over 9 bases. The CDR3 sequence is 15 residues long. The V gene's germline CDR1 is KGHDR and CDR2 SFDVKD. Trimming cost V 5 bases and J 6 bases; bases outside gene matches: 8. The CDR3 spells CATSADRGSLDTQYF. DNA of the CDR3: TGTGCCACCAGTGCCGACAGGGGGTCACTGGATACGCAGTATTTT.

This clone was picked up a small number of times. The gene calls are TRBV18 and TRBJ1-1, with D perhaps matching TRBD1 (6 bases). Germline V gene lookup returns CDR1 KGHSH and CDR2 LQKENI. The CDR3 covers 15 residues. The ends were cut back, 4 bases at V and 4 bases at J, with 16 bases in the middle. The CDR3 sequence is CASSQTQGTGTEAFF. The DNA for the CDR3 is TGTGCCAGCTCACAAACTCAGGGGACCGGCACTGAAGCTTTCTTT.

A single count supports this clone. The gene calls are TRBV9 and TRBJ2-3; D is possibly TRBD1 (5 bases). CDR1 is SGDLS, CDR2 YYNGEE, per germline. The CDR3 spans 16 residues. V lost 1 base and J lost 1, with 13 bases in between. The DNA of the CDR3 is TGTGCCAGCAGCGTAAGCCCCAGGGTGGGCACAGATACGCAGTATTTT. Translating gives CASSVSPRVGTDTQYF.

CDR3 coding DNA: TGTGCCAGCTCACGCTTCCGGGACACCTCCTCTGGGGCCAACGTCCTGACTTTC. It translates to CASSRFRDTSSGANVLTF. J is TRBJ2-6 and V is TRBV18; D perhaps matches TRBD1 (6 bases). This CDR3 comprises 18 residues. CDR1 is KGHSH and CDR2 is LQKENI in the germline V gene. V lost 4 bases and J lost 0, with 16 bases in between. The full variable domain, rest sourced from reference TRBV18 and TRBJ2-6, is NAGVMQNPRHLVRRRGQEARLRCSPMKGHSHVYWYRQLPEEGLKFMVYLQKENIIDESGMPKERFSAEFPKEGPSILRIQQVVRGDSAAYFCASSRFRDTSSGANVLTFGAGSRLTVL.

The CDR3 bases are TGTGCCAGCAGCCCCTTACGACTAGTTTCTACTCCGTTCTTC. As protein: CASSPLRLVSTPFF. V usage is TRBV7-9 and J usage is TRBJ2-1, with D possibly TRBD2 on 6 matching bases. V lost 5 bases and J 15 bases, leaving 23 bases between the germline ends. Germline CDR1 is SEHNR and CDR2 is FQNEAQ (reference sequence). This CDR3 is built from 14 residues.

The chain links TRBV7-9 to TRBJ1-1; D gene uncertain. Trimming cost V 1 base and J 0 bases, with 3 bases left between them. This CDR3 spans 13 amino acids. CDR1 and CDR2 (germline): SEHNR, FQNEAQ (reference sequence). The CDR3 sequence is CASSLDMNTEAFF. CDR3 bases: TGTGCCAGCAGCTTAGACATGAACACTGAAGCTTTCTTT.

This chain connects TRBV19 to TRBJ2-5; 9 bases match TRBD1. This CDR3 contains 19 residues. Germline CDR1 reads LNHDA; CDR2 reads SQIVND (reference sequence). V gave up 1 base and J gave up 1 base; unmatched junction bases: 13. This chain's CDR3 is CASSIAGTGKGRIQETQYF. The CDR3 DNA reads as TGTGCCAGTAGTATAGCCGGGACAGGGAAGGGGAGGATCCAAGAGACCCAGTACTTC.

The genes are TRBV29-1 and TRBJ2-1; 9 bases are a match to TRBD1. The CDR3 length is 13 residues. CDR1 and CDR2 from the germline V gene are SQVTM and ANQGSEA. V lost 7 bases to trimming and J lost 7 bases; unmatched junction nucleotides: 8. CDR3 sequence: CSAVGQGKNEQFF. As DNA, the CDR3 is TGCAGCGCTGTCGGACAGGGGAAAAATGAGCAGTTCTTC.

The chain joins TRBV18 to TRBJ1-2; 8 positions agree with TRBD1. This CDR3 spans 15 amino acids. Germline V gene data show CDR1 as KGHSH and CDR2 as LQKENI. Losses at the gene ends were 4 bases for V and 4 bases for J; bases not matched to a gene: 8. The CDR3 protein is CASSLSAGGVYGYTF. The DNA of the CDR3 is TGTGCCAGCTCACTTTCCGCAGGGGGCGTCTATGGCTACACCTTC.

The gene calls are TRBV19 and TRBJ2-7; weak D call: TRBD1 (6 bases). The V end lost 4 bases, the J end lost 3 bases, and 13 bases lay between the germline ends. Per the germline V gene, CDR1 is LNHDA and CDR2 is SQIVND (reference sequence). CDR3 length: 14 residues. CDR3 residues: CASSRTGIGYEQYF. The CDR3 DNA follows: TGTGCCAGTAGTAGAACAGGGATAGGCTACGAGCAGTACTTC.

This sequence joins TRBV19 and TRBJ2-3, with TRBD1 identical over 9 bases. Germline V gene sequence: CDR1 LNHDA, CDR2 SQIVND (reference sequence). The V gene end was trimmed by 5 bases and the J gene end by 4 bases; junction bases not matched to a gene: 13. The CDR3 is 17 amino acids. CDR3 bases: TGTGCCAGTAGTCTCGCTGCACAGGGGGCGCGGGCAGATACGCAGTATTTT. This codes for CASSLAAQGARADTQYF.

CDR3 protein: CASRGNSGANVLTF. The CDR3 DNA reads TGTGCCTCCCGGGGGAACTCTGGGGCCAACGTCCTGACTTTC. The chain links TRBV30 to TRBJ2-6; tentative D call: TRBD2 (6 bases). Germline lookup yields CDR1 GTSNPN and CDR2 SVGIG (reference sequence). This CDR3 is 14 amino acids long. The V and J ends lost 7 bases and 0 bases respectively, with 10 bases between them.

DNA for the CDR3: TGTGCCAGCAGCTCACAGTTACCTGAAGCTTTCTTT. It encodes CASSSQLPEAFF. J is TRBJ1-1 and V is TRBV7-9, with D uncertain. Germline V gives CDR1 SEHNR, CDR2 FQNEAQ (reference sequence). Trimming took 4 bases from V and 6 from J, leaving 9 bases between them. The CDR3 sequence is 12 residues long.

The V call is TRBV23-1, the J call TRBJ1-5; TRBD1 agrees at 7 bases. TRBV23-1 is classed as an ORF, of uncertain function. CDR3 length: 14 residues. The V segment lost 2 bases and the J segment 8 bases; nucleotides outside the gene matches: 6. CDR3: CASSQIGGWEPQHF. CDR3 coding DNA: TGCGCCAGCAGTCAAATAGGGGGCTGGGAGCCCCAGCATTTT.

This chain uses TRBV24-1 with TRBJ2-3, with D perhaps matching TRBD1 (6 bases). Germline V gene data show CDR1 as KGHDR and CDR2 as SFDVKD. The CDR3 runs to 13 residues. V lost 9 bases and J lost 7, with 16 bases in between. CDR3 bases: TGTGCCACCGCCGGAAACAGGGCTAATACGCAGTATTTT. Encoded protein: CATAGNRANTQYF.